This T cell receptor beta chain stems from a study of T cells in narcolepsy. Study information: Enrolled donors included narcolepsy type 1 or type 2 patients and healthy controls.

Note on this clone: Its antigen is still unknown.

Study conclusions and caveats: Blood of same and different patients, but not healthy controls, reportedly held recurring autoreactive clonotypes. Same-patient CSF and blood CD4+ T cell clonotypes included HCRT-specific and TRIB2-specific autoreactive ones. Autoreactive clone sequences were missing from some blood memory CD4+ repertoires.

CDR3 length equals 17 residues. V was clipped by 4 bases and J by 3 bases, with 21 bases between them. In germline, CDR1 is MNHEY, CDR2 SMNVEV (reference sequence). Libraries were prepared by immunoSEQ multiplex PCR; TCRdb keeps only in-frame clonotypes and omits some of them. This table holds just under 35,000 clones, more than 70% found once. The chain uses TRBV27 and TRBJ1-1, with D perhaps TRBD1 (5 bases). The receptor was isolated from a human donor in good health. Sequencing was carried out using memory (CD45RA-) CD4+ T cells from blood. This chain's CDR3 is CASSSGVGAFEYTEAFF. In DNA, the CDR3 is TGTGCCAGCAGTTCCGGTGTAGGGGCCTTTGAATACACTGAAGCTTTCTTT.